This entry lists 4 T cell receptor beta chains sequenced from one sample in a study of response to subunit inactivated influenza vaccine. TCRdb called the RT-PCR reads again in MiXCR, with one record for every CDR3 protein. The sample consists of hundreds of thousands of distinct CDR3 sequences, about 25% of them appearing once. The sample in question was CD4+ T cells sorted from PBMCs, obtained roughly 5 days after vaccination. The receptors come from a man in his fifties who received an inactivated influenza vaccine.

This rearrangement joins TRBV28 to TRBJ1-5, with D perhaps matching TRBD1 (5 bases). With 7 bases removed from V and 2 bases from J, the gap between germline ends came to 18 bases. CDR1 is MDHEN and CDR2 is SYDVKM in the germline V gene. CDR3 length: 16 residues. CDR3 sequence (DNA): TGTGCCAGCACCCCTCTCTGGGACTACGGCAATCAGCCCCAGCATTTT. This gives the protein CASTPLWDYGNQPQHF.

In its sample, this clonotype was seen many times. V usage is TRBV20-1 and J usage is TRBJ2-5, with D unclear. Per the germline V gene, CDR1 is DFQATT and CDR2 is SNEGSKA (reference sequence). This CDR3 spans 12 amino acids. With 3 bases removed from V and 4 bases from J, the gap between germline ends came to 9 bases. Here the CDR3 reads CSARVRGETQYF. CDR3 DNA sequence: TGCAGTGCTAGGGTGCGCGGAGAGACCCAGTACTTC.

The J gene is TRBJ2-7, the V gene TRBV6-6, with a tentative D call TRBD2 (6 bases). The ends were cut back, 3 bases at V and 7 bases at J, with 10 bases in the middle. The CDR3 loop spans 12 amino acids. From germline, CDR1 is MNHNY and CDR2 SVGAGI (reference sequence). The chain's CDR3 is CASSYTSREQYF. The CDR3 DNA reads TGTGCCAGCAGTTATACTAGCCGGGAGCAGTACTTC.

The chain recombines TRBV9 with TRBJ2-2; D remains ambiguous. The CDR3 loop spans 14 amino acids. The germline V gene has CDR1 SGDLS and CDR2 YYNGEE. Trimming stripped 1 base from V and 6 bases from J, with 10 bases between. CDR3 loop: CASSVQRLAGELFF. CDR3 in DNA: TGTGCCAGCAGCGTACAGCGATTGGCCGGGGAGCTGTTTTTT.